Detailed here is one T cell receptor (beta chain). As yet, its antigen is unknown. The germline V gene encodes CDR1 ENHRY and CDR2 SYGVKD. The junction had 9 bases not matched to a gene; V was cut back by 6 bases and J by 6 bases. This CDR3 region has 14 residues. These data come from a study of cytomegalovirus exposure and HLA in healthy donors. Study-level background: HLA-typed donors were the source of approximately 88 million unique TCRs, which an early data release held. Among the roughly 400 genotyped donors, 70% to 85% were placed in the Caucasian-associated ancestry cluster. Study findings and constraints: There was a cluster of highly shared sequence variants that was likely a sequencing artifact. Accounts indicate the classifier identified cytomegalovirus status with strong specificity and sensitivity.

PCR used 60 Vbeta primers and 13 Jbeta primers. Produced via immunoSEQ multiplex PCR; TCRdb's table is partial and in-frame only. Of around 53,000 clones listed, 65% to 85% are singletons. The sequenced sample consisted of PBMCs. This chain connects TRBV10-3 to TRBJ2-7; TRBD1 matches 9 bases. The receptor was derived from a man aged 18 to 29 in good health and CMV-seronegative. The CDR3, as DNA: TGTGCCATCAGGAAAGGGACAGGGATGGGCGAGCAGTACTTC. Encoded protein: CAIRKGTGMGEQYF.